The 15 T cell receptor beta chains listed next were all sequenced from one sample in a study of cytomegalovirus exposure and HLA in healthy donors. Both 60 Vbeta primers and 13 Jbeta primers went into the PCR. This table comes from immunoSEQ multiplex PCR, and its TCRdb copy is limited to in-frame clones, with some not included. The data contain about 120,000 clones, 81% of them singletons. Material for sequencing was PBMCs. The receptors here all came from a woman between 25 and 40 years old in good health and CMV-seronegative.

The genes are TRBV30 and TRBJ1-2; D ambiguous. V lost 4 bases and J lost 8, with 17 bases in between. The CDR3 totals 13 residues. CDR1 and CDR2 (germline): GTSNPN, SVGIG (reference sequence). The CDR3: CAWTFERIGGYTF. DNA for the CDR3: TGTGCCTGGACCTTCGAGCGAATCGGAGGCTACACCTTC.

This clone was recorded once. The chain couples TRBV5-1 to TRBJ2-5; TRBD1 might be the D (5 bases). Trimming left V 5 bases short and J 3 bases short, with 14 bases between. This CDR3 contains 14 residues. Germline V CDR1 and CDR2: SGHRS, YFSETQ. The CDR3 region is CASSLGADKETQYF. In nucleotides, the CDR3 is TGCGCCAGCAGTTTAGGGGCGGATAAAGAGACCCAGTACTTC. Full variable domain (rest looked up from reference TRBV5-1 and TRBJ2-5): KAGVTQTPRYLIKTRGQQVTLSCSPISGHRSVSWYQQTPGQGLQFLFEYFSETQRNKGNFPGRFSGRQFSNSRSEMNVSTLELGDSALYLCASSLGADKETQYFGPGTRLLVL.

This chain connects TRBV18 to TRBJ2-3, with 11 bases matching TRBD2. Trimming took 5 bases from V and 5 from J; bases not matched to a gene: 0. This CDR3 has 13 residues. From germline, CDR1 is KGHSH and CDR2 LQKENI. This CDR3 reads CASSGLAGDTQYF. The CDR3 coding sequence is TGTGCCAGCTCAGGACTAGCGGGAGATACGCAGTATTTT.

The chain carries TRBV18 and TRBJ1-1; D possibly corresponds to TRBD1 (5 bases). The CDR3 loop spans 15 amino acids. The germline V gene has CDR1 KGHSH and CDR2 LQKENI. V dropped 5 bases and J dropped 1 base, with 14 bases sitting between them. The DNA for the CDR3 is TGTGCCAGCTCAGGGGCCTCTGGGGCGAACACTGAAGCTTTCTTT. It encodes CASSGASGANTEAFF.

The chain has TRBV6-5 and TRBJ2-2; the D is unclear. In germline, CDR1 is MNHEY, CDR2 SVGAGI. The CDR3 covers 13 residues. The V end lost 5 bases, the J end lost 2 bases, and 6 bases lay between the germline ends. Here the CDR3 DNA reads TGTGCCAGCAGTCTAGACAACACCGGGGAGCTGTTTTTT. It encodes CASSLDNTGELFF.

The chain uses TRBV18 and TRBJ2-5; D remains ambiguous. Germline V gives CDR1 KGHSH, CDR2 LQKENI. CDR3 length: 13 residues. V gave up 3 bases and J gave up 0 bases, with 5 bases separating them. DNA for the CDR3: TGTGCCAGCTCACCCTTAGACCAAGAGACCCAGTACTTC. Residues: CASSPLDQETQYF.

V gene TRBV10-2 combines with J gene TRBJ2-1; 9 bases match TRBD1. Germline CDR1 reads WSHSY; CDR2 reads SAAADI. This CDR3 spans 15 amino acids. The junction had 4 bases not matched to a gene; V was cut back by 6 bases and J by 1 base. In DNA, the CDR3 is TGCGCCAGCAGCACAGGGGGCGCATCCTACAATGAGCAGTTCTTC. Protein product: CASSTGGASYNEQFF.

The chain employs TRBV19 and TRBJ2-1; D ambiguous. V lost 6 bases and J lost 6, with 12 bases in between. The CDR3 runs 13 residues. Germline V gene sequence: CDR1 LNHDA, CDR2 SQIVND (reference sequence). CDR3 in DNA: TGTGCCAGTAGCCTTCTATCCGCCAATGAGCAGTTCTTC. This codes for CASSLLSANEQFF.

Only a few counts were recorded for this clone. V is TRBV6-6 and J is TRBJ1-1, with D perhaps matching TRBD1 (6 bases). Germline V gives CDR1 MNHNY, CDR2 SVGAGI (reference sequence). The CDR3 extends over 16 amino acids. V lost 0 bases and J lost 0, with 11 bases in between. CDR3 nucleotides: TGTGCCAGCAGTTACTCAGTGGGGACATTGAACACTGAAGCTTTCTTT. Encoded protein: CASSYSVGTLNTEAFF.

The DNA of the CDR3 is TGTGCCAGCAGCTCGTCCCTAGCTCTCGAGCAGTACTTC. Amino acids: CASSSSLALEQYF. The chain is built from TRBV7-9 and TRBJ2-7, with D maybe TRBD2 (5 bases). V was clipped by 4 bases and J by 6 bases, with 13 bases between them. Germline CDR1 and CDR2: SEHNR and FQNEAQ (reference sequence). This CDR3 contains 13 residues.

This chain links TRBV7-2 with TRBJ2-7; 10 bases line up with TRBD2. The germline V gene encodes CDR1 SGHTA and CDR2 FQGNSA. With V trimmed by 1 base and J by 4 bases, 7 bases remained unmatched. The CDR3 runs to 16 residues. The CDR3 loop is CASSLGWTSGIYEQYF. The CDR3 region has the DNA TGTGCCAGCAGCTTAGGTTGGACTAGCGGAATTTACGAGCAGTACTTC.

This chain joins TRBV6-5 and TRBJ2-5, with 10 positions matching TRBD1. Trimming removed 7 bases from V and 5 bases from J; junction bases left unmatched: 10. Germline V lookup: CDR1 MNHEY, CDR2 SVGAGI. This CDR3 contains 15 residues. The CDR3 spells CASTPSGTGDETQYF. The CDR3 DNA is TGTGCCAGCACCCCATCAGGGACAGGGGATGAGACCCAGTACTTC.

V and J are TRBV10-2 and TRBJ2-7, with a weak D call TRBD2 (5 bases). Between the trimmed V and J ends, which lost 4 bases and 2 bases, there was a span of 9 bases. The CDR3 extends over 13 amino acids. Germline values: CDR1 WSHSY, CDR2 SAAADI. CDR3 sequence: CASSGTSTYEQYF. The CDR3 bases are TGCGCCAGCAGTGGGACTTCAACCTACGAGCAGTACTTC.

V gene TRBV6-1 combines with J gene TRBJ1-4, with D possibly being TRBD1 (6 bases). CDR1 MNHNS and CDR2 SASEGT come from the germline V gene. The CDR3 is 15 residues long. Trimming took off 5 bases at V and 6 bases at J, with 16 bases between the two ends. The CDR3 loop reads CASSRTGRGDEKLFF. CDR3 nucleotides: TGTGCCAGCAGTCGTACAGGGAGGGGGGATGAAAAACTGTTTTTT.

CDR3 region: CASSPEIAGGFNEQFF. DNA of the CDR3: TGTGCCAGCTCACCCGAGATAGCGGGAGGGTTCAATGAGCAGTTCTTC. The gene calls are TRBV18 and TRBJ2-1; TRBD2 matches 11 bases. With 3 bases clipped from V and 6 bases from J, the junction kept 7 bases outside the gene matches. The germline gives CDR1 KGHSH, CDR2 LQKENI. The CDR3 loop spans 16 amino acids.